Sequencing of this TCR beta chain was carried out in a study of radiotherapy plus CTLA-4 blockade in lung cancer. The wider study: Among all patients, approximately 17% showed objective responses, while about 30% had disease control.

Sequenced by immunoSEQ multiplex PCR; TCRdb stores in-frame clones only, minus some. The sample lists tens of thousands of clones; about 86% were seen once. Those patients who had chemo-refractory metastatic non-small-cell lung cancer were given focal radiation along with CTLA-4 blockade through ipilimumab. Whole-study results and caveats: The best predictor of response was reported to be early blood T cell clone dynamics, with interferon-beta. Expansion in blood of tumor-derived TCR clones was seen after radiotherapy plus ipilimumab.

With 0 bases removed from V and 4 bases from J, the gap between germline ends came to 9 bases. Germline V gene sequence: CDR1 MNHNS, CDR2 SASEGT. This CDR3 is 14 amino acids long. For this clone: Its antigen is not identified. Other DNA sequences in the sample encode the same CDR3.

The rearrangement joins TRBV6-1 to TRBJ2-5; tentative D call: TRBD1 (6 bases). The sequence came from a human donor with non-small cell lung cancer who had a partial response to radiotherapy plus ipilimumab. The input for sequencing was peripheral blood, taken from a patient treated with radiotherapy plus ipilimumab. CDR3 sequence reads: CASSEAGRGETQYF. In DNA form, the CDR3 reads TGTGCCAGCAGTGAAGCTGGCAGGGGAGAGACCCAGTACTTC.